This TCR beta chain appears in the sequencing data of a study of shared clonotypes between healthy human individuals (dated by TCRdb to about 2020). Describing the broader study: The cohort included three men and a couple of women between 18 and 49 years of age. Per donor, leukapheresis produced somewhere between about 0.94 and 8.9 billion PBMCs. For each donor, three plates each were used for CD4 naive and CD4 memory, two plates were used for CD8 naive, and one plate was used for CD8 memory. The study deeply sequenced blood TCR repertoires of about five healthy adults to estimate repertoire size and the extent of clonotype sharing between individuals. To increase sequencing depth and limit assay-specific biases, TCR repertoire library preparation and sequencing were carried out by different laboratories using diverse techniques.

The study at large found these results: Higher generation probabilities were observed for clonotypes shared by all four sorted-subset donors than for non-shared clonotypes. Pairwise subsampling indicated that sequencing depth was expected to affect the degree of clonotype sharing among donors. Sampling was restricted to blood, and TCR repertoires in tissue are likely to differ from TCR repertoires in blood. Larger estimated clonotype richness was generally found for naive subsets than for memory subsets. Rarefaction of sorted-subset datasets indicated incomplete sequencing despite the large sequencing depth. Because the study included a small number of donors, the genetic and exposure-history diversity represented was limited. Across several donors, approximately 5% of naive CD4, more than 3% of naive CD8, roughly 2.3% of memory CD4, and 0.3% to 0.45% of memory CD8 clonotypes were shared.

As concerns this clone: No antigen is known for it. There are no base qualities to consult, and no much larger clone falls within one base.

TCR CDR3 regions were amplified from genomic DNA by multiplex PCR using the deep immunoSEQ assay. Genomic DNA extracted from each cell subset was distributed evenly over all wells of several immunoSEQ 96-well plates, and each plate served as one replicate. For sorted subsets, each replicate PCR was loaded with roughly 0.2 ug genomic DNA, equivalent to 32,000 or so T cell genomes. Purified libraries were quantified with a Qubit 3.0 fluorometer, sized on a Bioanalyzer 2100, and re-quantified with the KAPA Library Quantification kit. Every immunoSEQ 96-well plate was sequenced on a dedicated single-read 150-cycle Illumina NextSeq 550 flow cell. Per the authors' processing: Because only junctional sequences without quality scores were contained in the immunoSEQ output, filtering matching that applied to full-length reads could not be performed. Sequences were annotated with PyIR, a Python wrapper for IgBLAST v1.9, and V/J genes and CDR3 were assigned using IMGT germline references. Reads were removed for weak V/J assignments (E-value above 1e-6), missing CDR3, stop codons, out-of-frame junctions, or ambiguous translated residues. V3J clonotypes were defined as sequences sharing the same inferred V gene, J gene, and CDR3 amino acid sequence. Percentage overlap between repertoires was computed as shared unique clonotypes divided by the size of the smaller repertoire. RTK rarefaction, the Chao1 estimator, and Recon v2.1 estimates of unobserved clonotypes were used to assess repertoire richness. Generation probabilities were computed with OLGA for all TCRbeta clonotypes obtained by the gDNA method from several donors. Entries here come from immuneACCESS through TCRdb and include only in-frame sequences with V and J called. Some clones fail to appear in such tables; in the studies checked, an unresolved V gene covers under half of the shortfall, and the cause of the remainder is unknown. The D gene and trimming were derived from the DNA, and the V and J assignments and clone size from that table. The sample table contains 1,500,000 or so clones; only one count was recorded for around 97% of them. The ten top clones hold about 1.2% of the sample.

The donors were healthy, HIV-negative adults with no recently reported acute infections or vaccinations. Every donor was a Caucasian adult living in Nashville, Tennessee, USA. Magnetic negative selection was used to enrich CD4+ T cells, after which naive cells were positively selected on CD45RA and the negative fraction became the memory subset. After blood collection by leukapheresis, PBMCs were isolated using Ficoll-Histopaque density gradient centrifugation and then cryopreserved in the vapor phase of liquid nitrogen. Analytical flow cytometry was used to check the purity and quantity of each magnetically sorted T cell population. Genomic DNA was isolated from each sorted fraction and quantified by UV absorbance on a Nanodrop 2000c. The CDR3 starts with the cysteine, ends with the phenylalanine, and has 18 residues. Only the CDR3 region is kept as DNA, spanning 54 bases read in frame from base 1. V loses 1 base at its end and J loses 1 base; junction bases beyond the gene matches: 11. For CDR1 and CDR2, the germline V gene lists SGHAT and FQNNGV.

The TCR sequence derives from a man in his thirties or forties in good health. Sequencing was carried out using naive CD4+ T cells sorted from blood. The cell subset or site tag for this specimen amounts to: CD45RA+ positively selected. The rearranged segments are TRBV11-2 and TRBJ2-7; the central 9 bases match TRBD2. For the CDR3, the sequence is CASSLALEREVISYEQYF. The DNA sequence is TGTGCCAGCAGCTTAGCTTTAGAGCGGGAGGTTATTTCCTACGAGCAGTACTTC.